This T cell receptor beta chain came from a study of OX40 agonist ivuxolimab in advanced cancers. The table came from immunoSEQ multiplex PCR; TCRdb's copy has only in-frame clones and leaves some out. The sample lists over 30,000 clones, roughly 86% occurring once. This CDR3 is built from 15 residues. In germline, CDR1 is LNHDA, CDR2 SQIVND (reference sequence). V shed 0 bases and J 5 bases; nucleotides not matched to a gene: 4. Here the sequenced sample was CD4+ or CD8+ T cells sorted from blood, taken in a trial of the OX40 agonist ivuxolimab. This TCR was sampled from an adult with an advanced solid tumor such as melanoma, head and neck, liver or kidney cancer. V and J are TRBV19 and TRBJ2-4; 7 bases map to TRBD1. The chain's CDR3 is CASSIDGDSQNIQYF. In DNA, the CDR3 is TGTGCCAGTAGTATAGACGGGGACAGCCAAAACATTCAGTACTTC.